One sample yielded the 5 T cell receptor beta chains listed below, sequenced in a study of blood T cell repertoires in COVID-19. Produced via immunoSEQ multiplex PCR; TCRdb's table is partial and in-frame only. The table has roughly 150,000 clones, approximately 80% seen once; the top ten hold around 8.9%. Specimen: peripheral blood. These receptors originate from a woman at least 80 years old with COVID-19, enrolled during active disease.

The chain is built from TRBV11-2 and TRBJ1-2, with D maybe TRBD1 (6 bases). CDR3 length: 14 residues. V gave up 5 bases and J gave up 8 bases, with 18 bases separating them. CDR1 and CDR2 from the germline V gene are SGHAT and FQNNGV. CDR3 amino acids: CASSRDRIYHGYTF. The CDR3 region has the DNA TGTGCCAGCAGCCGCGACAGGATATATCACGGCTACACCTTC. Filled out from reference TRBV11-2 and TRBJ1-2, the complete variable domain reads EAGVAQSPRYKIIEKRQSVAFWCNPISGHATLYWYQQILGQGPKLLIQFQNNGVVDDSQLPKDRFSAERLKGVDSTLKIQPAKLEDSAVYLCASSRDRIYHGYTFGSGTRLTVV.

The V gene is TRBV6-5, the J gene TRBJ1-4, with D uncertain. Per the germline V gene, CDR1 is MNHEY and CDR2 is SVGAGI. The CDR3 spans 14 residues. Trimming removed 11 bases at V and 8 bases at J, with 21 bases between. CDR3 sequence reads: CAGATSSSREKLFF. DNA for the CDR3: TGTGCCGGAGCCACCAGCTCCTCTCGGGAAAAACTGTTTTTT.

Notes on this clone: A much larger clone is a single base away; this may be a read error. The sample holds other DNA sequences that translate to the same CDR3. CDR3 residues: CASTKDRGAANYGYTF. The CDR3 DNA sequence: TGTGCCAGCACCAAGGACAGGGGCGCCGCTAACTATGGCTACACCTTT. This chain links TRBV6-6 with TRBJ1-2; 9 nucleotides match TRBD1. Germline V gene lookup returns CDR1 MNHNY and CDR2 SVGAGI (reference sequence). CDR3 length: 16 amino acids.

The chain couples TRBV5-1 to TRBJ2-7; 10 positions match TRBD2. The CDR3 loop spans 16 amino acids. The germline gives CDR1 SGHRS, CDR2 YFSETQ. Trimming at V came to 5 bases and at J to 0 bases, leaving 8 bases not matched to a gene. This CDR3 is CASSLRAGGSSYEQYF. The CDR3 bases are TGCGCCAGCAGTCTCCGAGCGGGAGGGAGCTCCTACGAGCAGTACTTC.

This clone was seen once. The V call is TRBV2, the J call TRBJ2-3; perhaps TRBD1 as D (6 bases). Trimming stripped 4 bases from V and 2 bases from J, with 10 bases between. CDR1 and CDR2 (germline): SNHLY, FYNNEI. The CDR3 has 14 residues. The chain's CDR3 is CASSARQVTDTQYF. As DNA, the CDR3 is TGTGCCAGCAGTGCGAGACAGGTCACAGATACGCAGTATTTT.